One sample yielded the 27 T cell receptor beta chains listed below, sequenced in a study of shared clonotypes between healthy human individuals. The repertoire was sequenced with immunoSEQ multiplex PCR; TCRdb's copy has only in-frame clones and lacks some. The table lists 2 million or so clones, 85% to 95% of them singletons. The sample comprised naive CD4+ T cells sorted from blood. Stated subset: CD45RA+ positively selected. The receptors come from a man aged 18 to 29 in good health.

The CDR3 sequence is CASGLNQGALQYF. CDR3 DNA sequence: TGTGCTAGTGGTTTGAACCAGGGAGCGTTGCAGTACTTC. The V call is TRBV12-5, the J call TRBJ2-7; D possibly matches TRBD1 or TRBD2 (5 bases each). The V and J ends lost 2 bases and 9 bases respectively, with 14 bases between them. Germline V CDR1 and CDR2: LGHNT, FRNRAP. The CDR3 extends over 13 amino acids.

This sequence joins TRBV2 and TRBJ1-5; no definite D call. CDR1 is SNHLY and CDR2 is FYNNEI in the germline V gene. The CDR3 extends over 13 amino acids. Trimming took off 6 bases at V and 4 bases at J, with 10 bases between the two ends. The CDR3 sequence: CASREQPNQPQHF. In nucleotides, the CDR3 is TGTGCCAGCAGAGAACAGCCAAATCAGCCCCAGCATTTT.

The chain recombines TRBV4-3 with TRBJ2-5; TRBD1 might be the D (6 bases). From germline, CDR1 is LGHNA and CDR2 YSLEER. This CDR3 has 16 residues. Trimming took 3 bases from V and 2 from J, leaving 16 bases between them. The CDR3 reads CASSHGGQTTQETQYF. The CDR3 DNA follows: TGCGCCAGCAGCCATGGAGGACAGACAACACAAGAGACCCAGTACTTC.

The chain uses TRBV7-2 and TRBJ2-3, with TRBD2 matching over 14 bases. Trimming at V came to 5 bases and at J to 8 bases, leaving 18 bases not matched to a gene. Germline V gene lookup returns CDR1 SGHTA and CDR2 FQGNSA. The CDR3 extends over 19 amino acids. The CDR3 DNA follows: TGTGCCAGCAGCCTGGGGACTAGCGGGAGAATCCCAAGTGGGGGTACGCAGTATTTT. Translated: CASSLGTSGRIPSGGTQYF.

This clone was found once. V and J are TRBV18 and TRBJ1-3; D gene uncertain. V was trimmed by 0 bases and J by 3 bases, leaving 9 bases between them. Germline-derived CDR1 and CDR2 are KGHSH and LQKENI. The CDR3 extends over 15 amino acids. The CDR3 region has the DNA TGTGCCAGCTCACCACCGAACGTTGGTGGAAACACCATATATTTT. It translates to CASSPPNVGGNTIYF.

This clone was detected once. The rearrangement uses TRBV28 and TRBJ2-5; D may be TRBD2 (6 bases). With 2 bases removed from V and 7 bases from J, the gap between germline ends came to 17 bases. The germline V gene has CDR1 MDHEN and CDR2 SYDVKM. The CDR3 is 15 residues long. CDR3 DNA sequence: TGTGCCAGCAGTTTAGGCGGGGCCCAGCAGGCGACCCAGTACTTC. Its protein product is CASSLGGAQQATQYF.

The chain links TRBV6-1 to TRBJ2-5; 16 bases are shared with TRBD2. With 2 bases clipped from V and 4 bases from J, the junction kept 7 bases outside the gene matches. Germline V gives CDR1 MNHNS, CDR2 SASEGT. The CDR3 has 18 residues. The CDR3 loop reads CASSEWGLAGGPRETQYF. CDR3 sequence (DNA): TGTGCCAGCAGTGAATGGGGACTAGCGGGGGGGCCAAGAGAGACCCAGTACTTC.

Details on this clone: This sample includes further DNA sequences coding for the same CDR3. J is TRBJ2-3 and V is TRBV7-2, with no clear D. This CDR3 spans 14 amino acids. Germline CDR1 SGHTA, CDR2 FQGNSA. Trimming shortened V by 1 base and J by 0 bases, and 5 bases separated the two germline ends. This CDR3 is CASSLDGSTDTQYF. CDR3 nucleotide sequence: TGTGCCAGCAGCTTAGACGGGAGCACAGATACGCAGTATTTT. Filled out from reference TRBV7-2 and TRBJ2-3, the complete variable domain reads GAGVSQSPSNKVTEKGKDVELRCDPISGHTALYWYRQSLGQGLEFLIYFQGNSAPDKSGLPSDRFSAERTGGSVSTLTIQRTQQEDSAVYLCASSLDGSTDTQYFGPGTRLTVL.

The rearrangement uses TRBV7-9 and TRBJ2-3; tentative D call: TRBD1 (6 bases). The V and J ends lost 5 bases and 2 bases respectively, with 14 bases between them. The CDR3 has 15 amino acids. Germline loops: CDR1 SEHNR, CDR2 FQNEAQ (reference sequence). CDR3 sequence: CASSPRGQITDTQYF. DNA of the CDR3: TGTGCCAGCAGCCCTCGAGGACAGATCACAGATACGCAGTATTTT.

The rearrangement joins TRBV30 to TRBJ2-5; D gene unclear. V was shortened by 3 bases and J by 4 bases, with 12 bases between the two germline ends. Germline-derived CDR1 and CDR2 are GTSNPN and SVGIG (reference sequence). The CDR3 covers 13 residues. CDR3 in DNA: TGTGCCTGGAGCCCCCTTTTGATAGAGACCCAGTACTTC. Its protein product is CAWSPLLIETQYF. The whole variable domain, remainder taken from reference TRBV30 and TRBJ2-5, is SQTIHQWPATLVQPVGSPLSLECTVEGTSNPNLYWYRQAAGRGLQLLFYSVGIGQISSEVPQNLSASRPQDRQFILSSKKLLLSDSGFYLCAWSPLLIETQYFGPGTRLLVL.

This chain links TRBV7-2 with TRBJ1-2; the D gene is possibly TRBD1 (5 bases). V lost 1 base to trimming and J lost 4 bases, with 10 bases between them. The CDR3 runs 14 residues. Germline CDR1 reads SGHTA; CDR2 reads FQGNSA. CDR3 amino acids: CASSLGGTGYGYTF. Here the CDR3 DNA reads TGTGCCAGCAGCTTAGGCGGGACGGGCTATGGCTACACCTTC.

The V and J genes are TRBV4-3 and TRBJ2-7, with 10 bases identical to TRBD1. The CDR3 loop spans 14 amino acids. Germline CDR1 is LGHNA and CDR2 is YSLEER. J gave up 3 bases and V 10 bases, and 9 bases lay outside the gene matches. In DNA, the CDR3 is TGCGCCATCCCCAGACAGGGGGCTTTCTACGAGCAGTACTTC. This gives the protein CAIPRQGAFYEQYF.

This clone was picked up one time. CDR3 DNA: TGTGCCTGGAGTGTAGAGGGACAGGGTTTTGGCACCGGGGAGCTGTTTTTT. It codes for CAWSVEGQGFGTGELFF. The rearrangement uses TRBV30 and TRBJ2-2, with TRBD1 identical over 9 bases. With 0 bases clipped from V and 4 bases from J, the junction kept 9 bases outside the gene matches. Germline V gene lookup returns CDR1 GTSNPN and CDR2 SVGIG (reference sequence). The CDR3 is made up of 17 amino acids.

The V and J genes are TRBV18 and TRBJ1-1, with TRBD1 matching over 10 bases. The V gene's germline CDR1 is KGHSH and CDR2 LQKENI. The trim removed 2 bases at V and 0 bases at J, leaving 3 bases unmatched. The CDR3 contains 16 residues. CDR3 sequence reads: CASSPDRGRMNTEAFF. Written as DNA, the CDR3 is TGTGCCAGCTCACCAGACAGGGGGCGAATGAACACTGAAGCTTTCTTT.

V usage is TRBV18 and J usage is TRBJ2-1; tentative D call: TRBD2 (7 bases). The germline V gene has CDR1 KGHSH and CDR2 LQKENI. The CDR3 contains 17 residues. V shed 0 bases and J shed 0 bases, with 12 bases lying between them. CDR3 protein: CASSPPGGQSSYNEQFF. CDR3 nucleotide sequence: TGTGCCAGCTCACCACCGGGGGGGCAAAGCTCCTACAATGAGCAGTTCTTC.

V gene TRBV4-1 combines with J gene TRBJ2-7; no firm D call. Germline lookup yields CDR1 MGHRA and CDR2 YSYEKL. This CDR3 spans 14 amino acids. The V gene lost 1 base and the J gene lost 3 bases, with 10 bases spanning the gap. CDR3 sequence reads: CASSQVGAYYEQYF. CDR3 coding DNA: TGCGCCAGCAGCCAAGTAGGTGCCTACTACGAGCAGTACTTC.

On this clone: Other DNA sequences in this sample translate to the same CDR3. The J gene is TRBJ1-3, the V gene TRBV7-2; D is unresolved. The V end lost 0 bases, the J end lost 1 base, and 7 bases lay between the germline ends. CDR1 and CDR2 (germline): SGHTA, FQGNSA. The CDR3 extends over 15 amino acids. This chain's CDR3 is CASSLAGGSGNTIYF. CDR3 bases: TGTGCCAGCAGCTTAGCGGGTGGATCTGGAAACACCATATATTTT.

The chain links TRBV4-3 to TRBJ2-7; D may be TRBD2 (6 bases). V was pared by 0 bases and J by 0 bases, with 9 bases between. Germline CDR1 and CDR2: LGHNA and YSLEER. This CDR3 is built from 15 residues. The CDR3 nucleotides are TGCGCCAGCAGCCAAGAAGCTAGCGTCTCCTACGAGCAGTACTTC. This encodes CASSQEASVSYEQYF.

This clone was found a few times. The rearrangement links TRBV5-1 to TRBJ1-1, with no clear D. Germline V gives CDR1 SGHRS, CDR2 YFSETQ. The CDR3 extends over 14 amino acids. Deletions cut 5 bases from V and 0 bases from J, with 11 bases between. The CDR3 coding sequence is TGCGCCAGCAGGCTGGAGGTCGTGAACACTGAAGCTTTCTTT. The encoded protein is CASRLEVVNTEAFF.

This chain uses TRBV6-1 with TRBJ2-7; possibly TRBD1 or TRBD2 for D (6 bases each). Germline assignment: CDR1 MNHNS and CDR2 SASEGT. Trimming removed 2 bases at V and 6 bases at J, with 14 bases between. This CDR3 has 14 residues. CDR3 region: CASSEMGGKVEQYF. In nucleotides, the CDR3 is TGTGCCAGCAGTGAAATGGGGGGCAAGGTCGAGCAGTACTTC.

The chain has TRBV7-2 and TRBJ2-1; D is perhaps TRBD2 (6 bases). This CDR3 is built from 12 residues. V was pared by 5 bases and J by 7 bases, with 9 bases between. Germline lookup yields CDR1 SGHTA and CDR2 FQGNSA. The CDR3 sequence: CASSPEGNEQFF. In nucleotides, the CDR3 is TGTGCCAGCAGCCCGGAGGGGAATGAGCAGTTCTTC.

This sequence joins TRBV6-5 and TRBJ2-5; D may correspond to TRBD1 or TRBD2 (6 bases each). The CDR3 sequence is 16 residues long. The germline CDR1 and CDR2 sequences are MNHEY and SVGAGI. Deletions cut 4 bases from V and 8 bases from J, with 23 bases between. The CDR3, as DNA: TGTGCCAGCAGTTCCATTCCCTCGGGGGCAATCCCAACCCAGTACTTC. Protein: CASSSIPSGAIPTQYF.

Points on this clone: At the DNA level, this CDR3 is encoded by other sequences in the same sample as well. V usage is TRBV6-1 and J usage is TRBJ1-6; D gene uncertain. This CDR3 is built from 14 residues. V shed 1 base and J shed 6 bases, with 7 bases lying between them. Germline CDR1 and CDR2: MNHNS and SASEGT. In DNA form, the CDR3 reads TGTGCCAGCAGTGAAGGCGGCAGTAATTCACCCCTCCACTTT. Its translation is CASSEGGSNSPLHF.

The rearrangement uses TRBV29-1 and TRBJ2-7; D remains ambiguous. The CDR3 spans 15 residues. The V end was cut by 6 bases, the J end by 0 bases, with 18 bases between. Germline CDR1 and CDR2: SQVTM and ANQGSEA. Here the CDR3 DNA reads TGCAGCGTCGAAATAGATAGGCCTGGCTCCTACGAGCAGTACTTC. This codes for CSVEIDRPGSYEQYF.

The genes are TRBV6-6 and TRBJ2-5; D is possibly TRBD1 (5 bases). Per germline, CDR1 MNHNY and CDR2 SVGAGI (reference sequence). CDR3 length equals 14 residues. V was shortened by 8 bases and J by 1 base, with 14 bases between the two germline ends. CDR3 protein: CASQNRQIQETQYF. Written as DNA, the CDR3 is TGTGCCAGCCAAAACAGACAGATCCAAGAGACCCAGTACTTC.

This chain joins TRBV7-8 and TRBJ1-4, with D uncertain. This CDR3 region has 15 residues. Germline lookup yields CDR1 SGHVS and CDR2 FQNEAQ. V dropped 6 bases and J dropped 0 bases, with 11 bases sitting between them. The CDR3 here is CASSSNIATNEKLFF. The CDR3 bases are TGTGCCAGCAGTTCGAACATCGCAACTAATGAAAAACTGTTTTTT.

The chain links TRBV6-5 to TRBJ1-5, with 7 bases that match TRBD1. There are 13 residues in the CDR3. Germline V gene sequence: CDR1 MNHEY, CDR2 SVGAGI. V gave up 11 bases and J gave up 4 bases; unmatched junction bases: 8. Here the CDR3 reads CAEKGARNQPQHF. CDR3 coding DNA: TGTGCCGAAAAGGGGGCCCGGAATCAGCCCCAGCATTTT.